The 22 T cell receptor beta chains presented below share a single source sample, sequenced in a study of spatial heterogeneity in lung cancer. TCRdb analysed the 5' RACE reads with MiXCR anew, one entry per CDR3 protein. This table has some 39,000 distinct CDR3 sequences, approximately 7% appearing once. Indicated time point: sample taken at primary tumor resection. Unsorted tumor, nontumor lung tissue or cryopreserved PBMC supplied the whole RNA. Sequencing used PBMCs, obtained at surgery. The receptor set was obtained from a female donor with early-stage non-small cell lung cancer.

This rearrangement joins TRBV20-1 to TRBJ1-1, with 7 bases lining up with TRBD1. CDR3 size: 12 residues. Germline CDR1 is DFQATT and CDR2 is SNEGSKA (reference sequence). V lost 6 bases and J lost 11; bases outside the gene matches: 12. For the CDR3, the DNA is TGCAGTGCCATCGACAGGGAGGGAGTGGCTTTCTTT. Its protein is CSAIDREGVAFF.

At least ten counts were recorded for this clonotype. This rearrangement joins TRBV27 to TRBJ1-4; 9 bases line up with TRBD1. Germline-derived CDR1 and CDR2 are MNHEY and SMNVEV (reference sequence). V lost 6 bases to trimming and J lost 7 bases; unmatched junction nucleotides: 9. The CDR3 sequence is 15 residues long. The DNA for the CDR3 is TGTGCCAGCAGCCTCAGTGGGACAGGGCGTGAAAAACTGTTTTTT. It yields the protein CASSLSGTGREKLFF.

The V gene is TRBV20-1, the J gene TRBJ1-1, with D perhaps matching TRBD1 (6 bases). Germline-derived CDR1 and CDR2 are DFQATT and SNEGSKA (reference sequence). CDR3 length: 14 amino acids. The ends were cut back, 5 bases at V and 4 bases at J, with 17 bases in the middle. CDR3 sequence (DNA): TGCAGTGCTTTTTACCCCCCCAGGGGCACTGAAGCTTTCTTT. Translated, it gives CSAFYPPRGTEAFF.

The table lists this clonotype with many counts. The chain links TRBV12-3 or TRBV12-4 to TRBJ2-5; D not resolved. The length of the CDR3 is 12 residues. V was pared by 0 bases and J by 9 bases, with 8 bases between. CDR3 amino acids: CASSLASAAQYF. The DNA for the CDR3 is TGTGCCAGCAGTTTAGCGAGTGCGGCCCAGTACTTC.

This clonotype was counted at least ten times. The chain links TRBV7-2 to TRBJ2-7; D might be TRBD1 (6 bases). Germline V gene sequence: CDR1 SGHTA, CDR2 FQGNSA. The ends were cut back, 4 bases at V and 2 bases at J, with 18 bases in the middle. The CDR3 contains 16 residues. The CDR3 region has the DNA TGTGCCAGCAGCTCTACCCGGGACACCTCCACCTACGAGCAGTACTTC. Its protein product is CASSSTRDTSTYEQYF.

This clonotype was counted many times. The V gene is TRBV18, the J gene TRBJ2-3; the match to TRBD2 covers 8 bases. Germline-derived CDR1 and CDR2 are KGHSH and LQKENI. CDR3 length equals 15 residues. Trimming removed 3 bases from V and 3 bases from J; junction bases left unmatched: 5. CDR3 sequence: CASSPPGLGTDTQYF. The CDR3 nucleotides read TGTGCCAGCTCACCGCCGGGACTAGGTACAGATACGCAGTATTTT.

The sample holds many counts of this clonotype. This CDR3 is CSVEVESGANVLTF. In DNA form, the CDR3 reads TGCAGCGTTGAGGTCGAGTCTGGGGCCAACGTCCTGACTTTC. The rearrangement joins TRBV29-1 to TRBJ2-6; D gene ambiguous. The CDR3 loop spans 14 amino acids. CDR1 and CDR2 from the germline V gene are SQVTM and ANQGSEA. V lost 3 bases to trimming and J lost 1 base, with 7 bases between them. The full variable domain, its missing parts supplied by reference TRBV29-1 and TRBJ2-6, is SAVISQKPSRDICQRGTSLTIQCQVDSQVTMMFWYRQQPGQSLTLIATANQGSEATYESGFVIDKFPISRPNLTFSTLTVSNMSPEDSSIYLCSVEVESGANVLTFGAGSRLTVL.

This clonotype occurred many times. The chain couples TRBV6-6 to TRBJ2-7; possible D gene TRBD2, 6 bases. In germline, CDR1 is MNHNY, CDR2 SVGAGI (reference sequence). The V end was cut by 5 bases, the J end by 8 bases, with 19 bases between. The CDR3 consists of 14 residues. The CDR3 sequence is CASSLRASSEKQYF. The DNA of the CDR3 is TGTGCCAGCAGTCTCAGGGCCTCTAGCGAGAAGCAGTACTTC.

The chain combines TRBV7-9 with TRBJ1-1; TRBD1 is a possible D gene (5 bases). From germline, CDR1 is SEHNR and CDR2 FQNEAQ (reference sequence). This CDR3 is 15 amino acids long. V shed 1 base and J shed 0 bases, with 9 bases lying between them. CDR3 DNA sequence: TGTGCCAGCAGCTTAGTAGCAGGGATGAACACTGAAGCTTTCTTT. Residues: CASSLVAGMNTEAFF. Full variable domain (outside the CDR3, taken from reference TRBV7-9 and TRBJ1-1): DTGVSQNPRHKITKRGQNVTFRCDPISEHNRLYWYRQTLGQGPEFLTYFQNEAQLEKSRLLSDRFSAERPKGSFSTLEIQRTEQGDSAMYLCASSLVAGMNTEAFFGQGTRLTVV.

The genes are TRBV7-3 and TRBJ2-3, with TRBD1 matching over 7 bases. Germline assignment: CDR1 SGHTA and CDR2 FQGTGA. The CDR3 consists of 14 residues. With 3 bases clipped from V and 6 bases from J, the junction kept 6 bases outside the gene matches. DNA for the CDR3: TGTGCCAGCAGCTTTACAGGGGTCGCGGATACGCAGTATTTT. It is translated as CASSFTGVADTQYF.

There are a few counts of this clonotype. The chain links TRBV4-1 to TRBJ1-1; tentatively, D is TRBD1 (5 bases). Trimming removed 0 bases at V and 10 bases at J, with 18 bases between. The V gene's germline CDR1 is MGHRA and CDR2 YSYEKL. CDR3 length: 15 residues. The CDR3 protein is CASSQDGGSVFGAFF. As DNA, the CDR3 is TGCGCCAGCAGCCAAGATGGGGGGTCCGTTTTCGGAGCTTTCTTT.

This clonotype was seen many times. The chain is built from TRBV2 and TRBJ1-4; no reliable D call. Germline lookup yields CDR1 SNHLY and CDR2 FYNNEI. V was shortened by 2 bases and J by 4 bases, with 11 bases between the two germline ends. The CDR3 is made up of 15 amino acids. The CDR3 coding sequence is TGTGCCAGCAGTGAATTTCGGCAGCTTAATGAAAAACTGTTTTTT. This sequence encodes CASSEFRQLNEKLFF.

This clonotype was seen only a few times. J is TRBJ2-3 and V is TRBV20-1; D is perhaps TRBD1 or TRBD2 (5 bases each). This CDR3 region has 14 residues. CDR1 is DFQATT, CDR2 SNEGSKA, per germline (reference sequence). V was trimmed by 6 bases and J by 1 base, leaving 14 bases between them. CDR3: CSAPREGRTDTQYF. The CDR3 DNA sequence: TGCAGTGCCCCGCGAGAGGGACGCACAGATACGCAGTATTTT.

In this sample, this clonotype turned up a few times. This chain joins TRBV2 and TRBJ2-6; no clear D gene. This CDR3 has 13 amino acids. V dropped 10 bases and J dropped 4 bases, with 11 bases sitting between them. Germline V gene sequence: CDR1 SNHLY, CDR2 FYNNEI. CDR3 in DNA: TGTGCCACCTCTTTGGAGGGGGCCAACGTCCTGACTTTC. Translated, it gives CATSLEGANVLTF.

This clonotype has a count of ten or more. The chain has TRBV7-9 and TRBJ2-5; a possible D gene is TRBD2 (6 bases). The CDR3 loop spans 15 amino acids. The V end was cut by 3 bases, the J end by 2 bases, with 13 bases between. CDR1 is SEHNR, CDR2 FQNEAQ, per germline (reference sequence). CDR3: CASSLATSGQETQYF. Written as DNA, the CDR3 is TGTGCCAGCAGCTTGGCGACTAGTGGGCAAGAGACCCAGTACTTC.

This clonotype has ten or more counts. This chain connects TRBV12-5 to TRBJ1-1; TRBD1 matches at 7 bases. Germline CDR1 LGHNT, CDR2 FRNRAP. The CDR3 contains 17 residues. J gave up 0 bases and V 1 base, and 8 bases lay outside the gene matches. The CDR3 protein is CASGLARDSSMNTEAFF. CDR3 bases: TGTGCTAGTGGTTTGGCCCGGGACAGTTCCATGAACACTGAAGCTTTCTTT.

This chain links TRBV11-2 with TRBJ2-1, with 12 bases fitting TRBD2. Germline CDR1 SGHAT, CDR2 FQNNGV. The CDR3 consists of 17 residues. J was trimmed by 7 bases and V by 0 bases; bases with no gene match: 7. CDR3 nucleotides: TGTGCCAGCAGCTTAGATTCAGGACTAGCGGGGTGGAATGAGCAGTTCTTC. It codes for CASSLDSGLAGWNEQFF.

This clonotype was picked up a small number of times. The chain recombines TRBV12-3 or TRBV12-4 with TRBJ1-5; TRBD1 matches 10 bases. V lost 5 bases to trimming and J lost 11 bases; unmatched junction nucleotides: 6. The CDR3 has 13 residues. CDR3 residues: CASSRGQGGTQHF. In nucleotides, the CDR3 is TGTGCCAGCAGTAGAGGACAGGGGGGCACCCAGCATTTT.

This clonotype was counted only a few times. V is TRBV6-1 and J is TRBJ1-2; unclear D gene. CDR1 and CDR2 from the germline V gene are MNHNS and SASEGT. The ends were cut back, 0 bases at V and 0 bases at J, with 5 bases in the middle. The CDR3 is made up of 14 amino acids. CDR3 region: CASSEALTNYGYTF. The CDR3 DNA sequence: TGTGCCAGCAGTGAAGCGCTCACTAACTATGGCTACACCTTC.

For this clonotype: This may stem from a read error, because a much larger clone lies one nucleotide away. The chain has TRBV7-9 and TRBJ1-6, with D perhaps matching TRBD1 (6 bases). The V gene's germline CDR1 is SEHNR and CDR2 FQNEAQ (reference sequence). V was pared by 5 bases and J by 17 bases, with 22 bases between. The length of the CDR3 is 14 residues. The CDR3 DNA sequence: TGTGCCAGCAGCCCACCGACCGGGACACCAACCATCCACTTT. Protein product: CASSPPTGTPTIHF.

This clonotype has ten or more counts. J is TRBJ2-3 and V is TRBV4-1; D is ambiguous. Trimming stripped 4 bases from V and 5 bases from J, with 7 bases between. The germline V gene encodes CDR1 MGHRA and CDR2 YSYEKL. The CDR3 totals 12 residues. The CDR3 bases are TGCGCCAGCAGCCTTTCGGGAGATACGCAGTATTTT. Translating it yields CASSLSGDTQYF.

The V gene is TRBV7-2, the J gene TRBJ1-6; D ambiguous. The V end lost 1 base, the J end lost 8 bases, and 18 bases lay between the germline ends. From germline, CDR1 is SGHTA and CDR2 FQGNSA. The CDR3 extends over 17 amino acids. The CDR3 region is CASSLVSGGMTYSPLHF. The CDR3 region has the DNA TGTGCCAGCAGCTTAGTTAGCGGCGGGATGACGTATTCACCCCTCCACTTT. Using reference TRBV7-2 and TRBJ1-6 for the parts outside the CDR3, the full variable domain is GAGVSQSPSNKVTEKGKDVELRCDPISGHTALYWYRQSLGQGLEFLIYFQGNSAPDKSGLPSDRFSAERTGGSVSTLTIQRTQQEDSAVYLCASSLVSGGMTYSPLHFGNGTRLTVT.